The clone carrying this T cell receptor (beta chain) came up a few times. CDR1 and CDR2 from the germline V gene are SGHAT and FQNNGV. The CDR3 length is 14 residues. The germline V and J ends were trimmed by 2 bases and 2 bases, with 8 bases remaining between them. The sample originates from a study of shared clonotypes between healthy human individuals. Sequencing was at deep level. The assay was immunoSEQ multiplex PCR, and TCRdb's table has in-frame clones only and misses some. The sample includes about 110,000 clones, around two thirds seen only once; the top ten take 20% to 25%. The sequenced sample was memory CD8+ T cells sorted from blood. As to subset: CD45RO+ cells pooled with CCR7-negative TemRA cells. The rearrangement links TRBV11-2 to TRBJ2-3; D gene ambiguous. The sequence derives from a woman aged 25 to 45 in good health. The CDR3 bases are TGTGCCAGCAGCTTATGGACGGTCACAGATACGCAGTATTTT. Its protein is CASSLWTVTDTQYF.